This TCR beta chain came from a study of PD-L1 blockade in urothelial cancer. Across the study: Once treatment had started, blood was analyzed at 3 weeks (second dose) and again at 6 weeks.

TCRdb's table, derived via immunoSEQ multiplex PCR, lists solely in-frame clones and lacks some. The sample shows around 100,000 clones, around 85% of them seen only once. The CDR3 runs to 14 residues. V lost 2 bases, J lost 7 bases, and 14 bases lay in between. Germline CDR1 LNHNV, CDR2 YYDKDF (reference sequence). The number of samples from each patient was between 1 and 8, taken pretreatment and on-treatment. The source material was PBMCs, sampled around atezolizumab (anti-PD-L1) treatment. The receptor's source is a man aged 50 or older with urothelial cancer. The chain links TRBV15 to TRBJ1-2; D perhaps matches TRBD1 (5 bases). The DNA for the CDR3 is TGTGCCACCAGCAGATCGGGCAGGGAGGCTGGCTACACCTTC. Translating gives CATSRSGREAGYTF.